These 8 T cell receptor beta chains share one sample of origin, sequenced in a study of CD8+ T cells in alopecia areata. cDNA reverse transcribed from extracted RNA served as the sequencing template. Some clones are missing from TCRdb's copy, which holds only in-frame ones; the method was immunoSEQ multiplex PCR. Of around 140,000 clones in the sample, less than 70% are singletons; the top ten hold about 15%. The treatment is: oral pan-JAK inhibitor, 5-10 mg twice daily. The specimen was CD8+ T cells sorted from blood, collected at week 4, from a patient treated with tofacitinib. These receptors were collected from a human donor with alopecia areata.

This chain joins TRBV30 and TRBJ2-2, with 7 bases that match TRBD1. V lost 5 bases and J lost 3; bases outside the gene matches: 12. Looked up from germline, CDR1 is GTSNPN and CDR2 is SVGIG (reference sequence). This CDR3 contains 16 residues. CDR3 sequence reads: CAWGTEQGPDTGELFF. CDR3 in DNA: TGTGCCTGGGGGACCGAACAGGGGCCGGACACCGGGGAGCTGTTTTTT.

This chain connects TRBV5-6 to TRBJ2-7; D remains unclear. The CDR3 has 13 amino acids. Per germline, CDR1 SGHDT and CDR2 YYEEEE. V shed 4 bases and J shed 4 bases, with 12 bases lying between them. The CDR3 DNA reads TGTGCCAGCAGCCCCTTTCACGCTTACGAGCAGTACTTC. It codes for CASSPFHAYEQYF.

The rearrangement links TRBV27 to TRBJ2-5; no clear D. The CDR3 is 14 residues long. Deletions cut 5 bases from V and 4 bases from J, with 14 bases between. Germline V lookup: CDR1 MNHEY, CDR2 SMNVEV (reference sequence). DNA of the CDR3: TGTGCCAGCAGTCAAACCTTGGTTGGAGAGACCCAGTACTTC. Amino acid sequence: CASSQTLVGETQYF.

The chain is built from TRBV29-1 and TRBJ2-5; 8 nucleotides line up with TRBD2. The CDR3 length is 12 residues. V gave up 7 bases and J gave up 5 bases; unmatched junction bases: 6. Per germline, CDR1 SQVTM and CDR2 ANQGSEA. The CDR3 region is CSAAGGVETQYF. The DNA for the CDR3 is TGCAGCGCCGCCGGGGGGGTTGAGACCCAGTACTTC.

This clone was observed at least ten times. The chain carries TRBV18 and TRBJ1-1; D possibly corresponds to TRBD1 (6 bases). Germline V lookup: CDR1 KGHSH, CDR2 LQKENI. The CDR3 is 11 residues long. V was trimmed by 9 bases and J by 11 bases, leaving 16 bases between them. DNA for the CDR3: TGTGCCAGTTTCGAACAGGGTCGGGCTTTCTTT. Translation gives CASFEQGRAFF.

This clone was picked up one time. This CDR3 is CASSGRTDYGYTF. The CDR3 nucleotides are TGTGCCAGCAGCGGCCGGACGGACTATGGCTACACCTTC. V gene TRBV11-2 combines with J gene TRBJ1-2; D uncertain. This CDR3 has 13 amino acids. The ends were cut back, 5 bases at V and 3 bases at J, with 10 bases in the middle. Germline V lookup: CDR1 SGHAT, CDR2 FQNNGV. The full variable domain, rest sourced from reference TRBV11-2 and TRBJ1-2, is EAGVAQSPRYKIIEKRQSVAFWCNPISGHATLYWYQQILGQGPKLLIQFQNNGVVDDSQLPKDRFSAERLKGVDSTLKIQPAKLEDSAVYLCASSGRTDYGYTFGSGTRLTVV.

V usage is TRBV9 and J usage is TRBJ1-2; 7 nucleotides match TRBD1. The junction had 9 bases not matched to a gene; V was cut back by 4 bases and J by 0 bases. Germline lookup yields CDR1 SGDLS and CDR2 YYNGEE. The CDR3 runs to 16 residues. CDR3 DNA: TGTGCCAGCAGCCCCCAACCGGGACAGCCTAACTATGGCTACACCTTC. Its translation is CASSPQPGQPNYGYTF.

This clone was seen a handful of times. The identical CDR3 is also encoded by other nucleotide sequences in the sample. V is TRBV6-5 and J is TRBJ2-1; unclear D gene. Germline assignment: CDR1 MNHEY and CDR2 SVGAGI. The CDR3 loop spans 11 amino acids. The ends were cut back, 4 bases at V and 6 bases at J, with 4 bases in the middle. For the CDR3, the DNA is TGTGCCAGCAGTTTGAGCAATGAGCAGTTCTTC. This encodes CASSLSNEQFF.